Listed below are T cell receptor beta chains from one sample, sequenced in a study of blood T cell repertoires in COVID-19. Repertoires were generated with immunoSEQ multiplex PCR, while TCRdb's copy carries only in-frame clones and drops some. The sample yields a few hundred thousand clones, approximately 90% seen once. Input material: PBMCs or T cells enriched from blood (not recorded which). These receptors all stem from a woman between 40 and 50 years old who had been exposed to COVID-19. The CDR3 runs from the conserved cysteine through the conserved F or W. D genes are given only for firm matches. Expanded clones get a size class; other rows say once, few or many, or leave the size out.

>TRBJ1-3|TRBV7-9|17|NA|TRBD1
TGTGCCAGCAGCTCAAAGAGGGACAGGGCCTCTGGAAACACCATATATTTT
CASSSKRDRASGNTIYF
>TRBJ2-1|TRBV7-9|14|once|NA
TGTGCCAGCCGGGGGAGCGGAAGGGGCCCTGAGCAGTTCTTC
CASRGSGRGPEQFF
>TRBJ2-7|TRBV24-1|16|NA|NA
TGTGCCACCAGTGATTTGGCGGGCGACGGGTCCTACGAGCAGTACTTC
CATSDLAGDGSYEQYF
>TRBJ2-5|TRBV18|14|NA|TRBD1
TGTGCCAGCTCACCCCTGGACAGGCAAGAGACCCAGTACTTC
CASSPLDRQETQYF
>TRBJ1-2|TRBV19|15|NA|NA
TGTGCCAGTAGTATCCGCCTGACAGGCGAGGGTGGCTACACCTTC
CASSIRLTGEGGYTF
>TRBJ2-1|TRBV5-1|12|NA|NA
TGCGCCAGCAAACAGGTTTACAATGAGCAGTTCTTC
CASKQVYNEQFF
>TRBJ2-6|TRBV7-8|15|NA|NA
TGTGCCAGCAGCCCGAGTGACTCTGGGGCCAACGTCCTGACTTTC
CASSPSDSGANVLTF
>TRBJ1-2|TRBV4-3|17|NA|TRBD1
TGCGCCAGCAGCCAAGATCTGTCAGGGGGCGCTGACTATGGCTACACCTTC
CASSQDLSGGADYGYTF
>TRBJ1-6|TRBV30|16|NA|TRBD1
TGTGCCTGGAGTGTACTCACCGGACAGGCTAATTCACCCCTCCACTTT
CAWSVLTGQANSPLHF
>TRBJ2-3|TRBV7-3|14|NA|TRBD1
TGTGCCAGCAGTGTGGGGACAGGGGCAGATACGCAGTATTTT
CASSVGTGADTQYF
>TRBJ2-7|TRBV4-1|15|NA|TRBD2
TGCGCCAGCAGCCCTGGGCTAGCGGTCTCCTACGAGCAGTACTTC
CASSPGLAVSYEQYF
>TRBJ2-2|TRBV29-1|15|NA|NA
TGCAGCGTTGAAGCTGGGAAAACTAGAGCCGGGGAGCTGTTTTTT
CSVEAGKTRAGELFF
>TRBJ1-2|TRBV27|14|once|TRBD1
TGTGCCAGCACACGGACAGGGGGCAACTATGGCTACACCTTC
CASTRTGGNYGYTF
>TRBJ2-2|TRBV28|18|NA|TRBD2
TGTGCCAGCAGTTTCCCACCGGGACTAGCGTCCTACACCGGGGAGCTGTTTTTT
CASSFPPGLASYTGELFF
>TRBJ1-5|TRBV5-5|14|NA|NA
TGTGCCAGCAGCAGGACAGTGTTCAATCAGCCCCAGCATTTT
CASSRTVFNQPQHF
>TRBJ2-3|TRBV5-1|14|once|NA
TGCGCCAGCAGCTTCGACAAAGTCTCGGATACGCAGTATTTT
CASSFDKVSDTQYF
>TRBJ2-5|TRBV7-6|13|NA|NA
TGTGCCAGCAGCTTATCACCAGGGAAGACCCAGTACTTC
CASSLSPGKTQYF
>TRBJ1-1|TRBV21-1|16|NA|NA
TGTGCCAGCAGCACCCCCATGGGACAGGTGAACACTGAAGCTTTCTTT
CASSTPMGQVNTEAFF
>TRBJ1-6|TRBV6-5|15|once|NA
TGTGCCAGCAGTTACAGGGGTAGGGTAAATTCACCCCTCCACTTT
CASSYRGRVNSPLHF
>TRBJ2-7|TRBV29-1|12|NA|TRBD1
TGCAGCGTTGAAACAGGGGCCTACGAGCAGTACTTC
CSVETGAYEQYF
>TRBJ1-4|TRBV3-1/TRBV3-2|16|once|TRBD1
TGTGCCAGCAGCCAAACAAACAGGGGGCCTAATGAAAAACTGTTTTTT
CASSQTNRGPNEKLFF
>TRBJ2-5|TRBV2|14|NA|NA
TGTGCCAGCAGTGAATGGGGCGCGGAAGAGACCCAGTACTTC
CASSEWGAEETQYF
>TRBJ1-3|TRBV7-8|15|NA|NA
TGTGCCAGCAGCTTAGCGCAAGGGGCCGGAAACACCATATATTTT
CASSLAQGAGNTIYF
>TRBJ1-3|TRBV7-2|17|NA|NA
TGTGCCAGCAGCTTAATGATCCAGGGAGGATCTGGAAACACCATATATTTT
CASSLMIQGGSGNTIYF
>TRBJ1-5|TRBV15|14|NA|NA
TGTGCCACCAGCAGGCAGGGTCGGGTTCAGCCCCAGCATTTT
CATSRQGRVQPQHF
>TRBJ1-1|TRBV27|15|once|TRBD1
TGTGCCAGCCAAGTTCTGGGACAGCTAAACACTGAAGCTTTCTTT
CASQVLGQLNTEAFF
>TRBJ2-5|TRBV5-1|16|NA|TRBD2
TGCGCCAGCAGCGCGCAGTTAGCGGGGGCTGCAGGGACCCAGTACTTC
CASSAQLAGAAGTQYF
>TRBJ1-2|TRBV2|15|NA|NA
TGTGCCAGCAGTGGACAGGAAGCTACATTATATGGCTACACCTTC
CASSGQEATLYGYTF
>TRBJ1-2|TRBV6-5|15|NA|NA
TGTGCCAGCAGTTACGAGGGGGGGAGGAACTATGGCTACACCTTC
CASSYEGGRNYGYTF
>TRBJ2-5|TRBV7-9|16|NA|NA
TGTGCCAGCAGCCAAAGTCCCGGGACACTGGGGGAGACCCAGTACTTC
CASSQSPGTLGETQYF
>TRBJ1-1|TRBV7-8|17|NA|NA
TGTGCCAGCAGCTCCCAGCCGACACAGGGTAGGGGCACTGAAGCTTTCTTT
CASSSQPTQGRGTEAFF
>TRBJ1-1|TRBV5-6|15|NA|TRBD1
TGTGCCAGCAGCTTGACGGGACAGGGGGTCACTGAAGCTTTCTTT
CASSLTGQGVTEAFF
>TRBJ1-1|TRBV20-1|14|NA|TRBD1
TGCAGTGCTAGTGACAGGGCTGCATGGACTGAAGCTTTCTTT
CSASDRAAWTEAFF
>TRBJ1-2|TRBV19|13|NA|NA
TGTGCCAGTAGTTTCGACGGACTCTATGGCTACACCTTC
CASSFDGLYGYTF
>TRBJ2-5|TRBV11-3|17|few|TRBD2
TGTGCCAGCAGCTCCCCAGAACTAGCGGGAGGGAAGGAGACCCAGTACTTC
CASSSPELAGGKETQYF
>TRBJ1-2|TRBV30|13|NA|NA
TGTGCCTGGAGCAGGGGACGGGACTATGGCTACACCTTC
CAWSRGRDYGYTF
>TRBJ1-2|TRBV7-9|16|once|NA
TGTGCCAGCAGCCTCACGGCGTCCCGAGGCAGATACGGCTACACCTTC
CASSLTASRGRYGYTF
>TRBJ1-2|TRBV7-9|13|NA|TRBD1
TGTGCCAGTCCGGGACAGGGTAACTATGGCTACACCTTC
CASPGQGNYGYTF
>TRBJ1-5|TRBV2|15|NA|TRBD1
TGTGCCAGCAGTGAAAGGGGACAGGGGAGTCAGCCCCAGCATTTT
CASSERGQGSQPQHF
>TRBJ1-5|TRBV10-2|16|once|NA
TGCGCCAGCAGCGATACTGGACACGACGGCAATCAGCCCCAGCATTTT
CASSDTGHDGNQPQHF
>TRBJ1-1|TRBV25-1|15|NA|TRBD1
TGTGCCAGCAGTGGCCGGGACAGGGCGAACACTGAAGCTTTCTTT
CASSGRDRANTEAFF